This TCR beta chain is drawn from a study of blood T cell repertoires in COVID-19. Study in general: Acute and convalescent COVID-19 specimens originated in the United States, Italy and Spain.

Assay used: immunoSEQ multiplex PCR; TCRdb lists only in-frame clones, some missing. The sample holds around 320,000 clones, over 75% seen once. CDR1 and CDR2 (germline): MDHEN, SYDVKM. J lost 5 bases, V lost 6 bases, and 9 bases had no gene match. The CDR3 has 14 amino acids. This sequence originates from a human donor in a cohort sampled during active COVID-19. This rearrangement joins TRBV28 to TRBJ1-1, with TRBD1 matching over 7 bases. Sequencing was done on a sample of peripheral blood. The CDR3 loop is CASSTPQGLTEAFF. The CDR3 coding sequence is TGTGCCAGCAGCACTCCACAGGGGTTGACTGAAGCTTTCTTT.